This TCR beta chain was captured by sequencing in a study of blood T cell repertoires in COVID-19. Study as a whole: The origin of the acute and convalescent COVID-19 samples was the United States, Italy and Spain.

This clone has just one count. This table comes from immunoSEQ multiplex PCR, and its TCRdb copy is limited to in-frame clones, with some not included. The table lists 200,000 or so clones, about 88% of them singletons. V gave up 2 bases and J gave up 10 bases, with 24 bases separating them. This CDR3 has 17 amino acids. CDR1 and CDR2 (germline): GTSNPN, SVGIG (reference sequence). Sequences were obtained from peripheral blood. The chain uses TRBV30 and TRBJ1-6; possible D gene TRBD1, 6 bases. This TCR came from a man between 50 and 59 years old with COVID-19, enrolled during active disease. The CDR3 DNA reads as TGTGCCTGGAGTCCTGTACGAGGGGGGGGGTTTGGCTCACCCCTCCACTTT. Its protein is CAWSPVRGGGFGSPLHF.